This TCR beta chain was sequenced for a study of T-cell reconstitution after alpha-beta-depleted transplantation in children. Unique molecular identifiers featured in how the TCRbeta library was prepared. TCRdb reprocessed the PCR reads with MiXCR, giving one entry per CDR3 protein. The table includes about 340,000 distinct CDR3 sequences, around a tenth detected once. The germline V and J ends were trimmed by 5 bases and 4 bases, with 16 bases remaining between them. Germline CDR1 SGHRS, CDR2 YFSETQ. This CDR3 comprises 14 residues. The chain uses TRBV5-1 and TRBJ2-7; D is uncertain. The sequences come from PBMCs from the stem cell graft donor, collected from the stem cell graft. The TCR was taken from a human donor who donated a stem cell graft to a child with acute lymphoblastic leukemia. In DNA, the CDR3 is TGCGCCAGCAGGCCCACTGATACCGGGTACGAGCAGTACTTC. This encodes CASRPTDTGYEQYF.